The rows below give T cell receptor beta chains drawn from one sample of a study of blood T cell repertoires in COVID-19. TCRdb's table, derived via immunoSEQ multiplex PCR, lists solely in-frame clones and lacks some. The profile shows 200,000 or so clones, over 60% of them singletons. The sample consisted of peripheral blood. These TCRs come from a woman in her seventies with acute or convalescent COVID-19. CDR3s include the opening cysteine and the closing phenylalanine or tryptophan. Each record gives: D gene, clone size, J gene, V gene, CDR3 protein, CDR3 DNA. The D gene is left open where the match is weak. Size is stated for part of the rows, as once, few or many counts, or as a class when the clone is expanded.

>-|few|TRBJ1-4|TRBV9
CASSALSGGGEKLFF
TGTGCCAGCAGCGCGTTGTCGGGGGGAGGTGAAAAACTGTTTTTT
>TRBD1|-|TRBJ1-3|TRBV6-5
CASSEDRVDTIYF
TGTGCCAGCAGCGAGGACAGGGTAGACACCATATATTTT
>-|-|TRBJ1-6|TRBV5-1
CASSLEAGNSPLHF
TGCGCCAGCAGCTTGGAGGCGGGTAATTCACCCCTCCACTTT
>TRBD1|-|TRBJ1-6|TRBV28
CASSLQTGGSSPLHF
TGTGCCAGCAGTTTACAAACAGGGGGGAGTTCACCCCTCCACTTT
>-|-|TRBJ2-2|TRBV7-2
CASSLALVGLGKGPGELFF
TGTGCCAGCAGCTTAGCGCTAGTCGGGCTAGGCAAGGGGCCCGGGGAGCTGTTTTTT
>-|-|TRBJ1-4|TRBV28
CASSLLTLAGRNEKLFF
TGTGCCAGCAGTTTACTCACATTGGCGGGGAGGAATGAAAAACTGTTTTTT
>-|few|TRBJ2-1|TRBV20-1
CSASRRGGDNEQFF
TGCAGTGCTAGTCGGCGCGGAGGGGACAATGAGCAGTTCTTC
>TRBD1|-|TRBJ2-2|TRBV10-3
CAISERQGYGELFF
TGTGCCATCAGTGAGAGACAGGGGTACGGGGAGCTGTTTTTT
>-|-|TRBJ1-5|TRBV29-1
CSVGQGNQPQHF
TGCAGCGTTGGACAGGGCAATCAGCCCCAGCATTTT
>TRBD1|-|TRBJ2-5|TRBV5-4
CASTLTPTGEETQYF
TGTGCCAGCACCCTTACCCCGACAGGGGAAGAGACCCAGTACTTC
>-|-|TRBJ2-5|TRBV29-1
CSARTQQETQYF
TGCAGCGCTAGGACACAGCAAGAGACCCAGTACTTC
>-|-|TRBJ2-1|TRBV10-3
CAISAPSSYNEQFF
TGTGCCATCAGCGCACCGAGCTCCTACAATGAGCAGTTCTTC
>TRBD2|-|TRBJ2-7|TRBV9
CASSVGTSGIYEQYF
TGTGCCAGCAGCGTCGGGACTAGCGGTATCTACGAGCAGTACTTC
>-|-|TRBJ1-1|TRBV9
CASSVSPGGTEAFF
TGTGCCAGCAGCGTGAGTCCGGGTGGCACTGAAGCTTTCTTT
>TRBD2|-|TRBJ2-1|TRBV24-1
CATSDSTSGNYNEQFF
TGTGCCACCAGTGATTCGACTAGCGGAAACTACAATGAGCAGTTCTTC
>TRBD1|-|TRBJ2-2|TRBV27
CASSFGDRFTGELFF
TGTGCCAGCAGTTTCGGGGACAGATTCACCGGGGAGCTGTTTTTT
>TRBD1|few|TRBJ1-5|TRBV2
CASRDRDRVQPQHF
TGTGCCAGCAGAGACCGGGACAGGGTTCAGCCCCAGCATTTT
>-|-|TRBJ2-3|TRBV27
CASSLGRGSTDTQYF
TGTGCCAGCAGTCTGGGACGGGGGAGCACAGATACGCAGTATTTT
>-|-|TRBJ2-2|TRBV24-1
CATSVRTGELFF
TGTGCCACCAGTGTCAGAACCGGGGAGCTGTTTTTT
>TRBD2|-|TRBJ2-3|TRBV6-5
CASSLGLAGADTQYF
TGTGCCAGCAGTTTGGGACTAGCGGGAGCAGATACGCAGTATTTT
>-|-|TRBJ2-7|TRBV2
CASRDSHYEQYF
TGTGCCAGCAGAGACTCCCACTACGAGCAGTACTTC
>-|few|TRBJ2-7|TRBV5-1
CASSLVVGSASYEQYF
TGCGCCAGCAGCTTGGTAGTCGGTAGCGCCTCCTACGAGCAGTACTTC
>-|-|TRBJ1-2|TRBV5-1
CASSLDRLDGYTF
TGCGCCAGCAGCTTGGACAGGCTTGATGGCTACACCTTC
>-|-|TRBJ1-1|TRBV2
CASSQRQMNTEAFF
TGTGCCAGCAGTCAACGACAAATGAACACTGAAGCTTTCTTT
>-|-|TRBJ1-2|TRBV28
CASSRMTAVRGYTF
TGTGCCAGCAGCCGTATGACAGCCGTACGTGGCTACACCTTC
>TRBD1|-|TRBJ2-7|TRBV9
CASSPLSDRGSYEQYF
TGTGCCAGCAGCCCACTAAGCGACAGGGGTTCCTACGAGCAGTACTTC
>-|-|TRBJ2-5|TRBV7-3
CASSPRNVKETQYF
TGTGCCAGCAGCCCCAGGAACGTCAAAGAGACCCAGTACTTC
>TRBD2|-|TRBJ2-7|TRBV3-1/TRBV3-2
CASSQSISGRWHEQYF
TGTGCCAGCAGCCAAAGTATTAGCGGGAGGTGGCACGAGCAGTACTTC